These 17 T cell receptor beta chains were sequenced from one sample in a study of blood T cell repertoires in COVID-19. Clones were read by immunoSEQ multiplex PCR, and TCRdb kept only the in-frame ones, dropping some. This table holds fewer than 350,000 clones, around nine tenths found once. The sample comprised PBMCs or T cells enriched from blood (not recorded which). The receptors derive from a woman aged 25 to 39 who had been exposed to COVID-19.

A single count supports this clone. The rearrangement uses TRBV10-3 and TRBJ2-7, with D tentatively TRBD1 (6 bases). The ends were cut back, 5 bases at V and 0 bases at J, with 14 bases in the middle. The V gene's germline CDR1 is ENHRY and CDR2 SYGVKD. This CDR3 is built from 15 residues. The CDR3 coding sequence is TGTGCCATCAGTAAGGGAGAGACAGGCTCCTACGAGCAGTACTTC. Encoded protein: CAISKGETGSYEQYF.

The V call is TRBV28, the J call TRBJ2-7, with D possibly being TRBD2 (6 bases). Germline loops: CDR1 MDHEN, CDR2 SYDVKM. The V gene lost 4 bases and the J gene lost 5 bases, with 12 bases spanning the gap. The CDR3 is 13 amino acids. CDR3 loop: CASSSLAFNEQYF. DNA for the CDR3: TGTGCCAGCAGTTCCCTAGCGTTCAACGAGCAGTACTTC. Full variable domain (rest looked up from reference TRBV28 and TRBJ2-7): DVKVTQSSRYLVKRTGEKVFLECVQDMDHENMFWYRQDPGLGLRLIYFSYDVKMKEKGDIPEGYSVSREKKERFSLILESASTNQTSMYLCASSSLAFNEQYFGPGTRLTVT.

This sequence joins TRBV18 and TRBJ2-7, with a weak D call TRBD2 (6 bases). Germline lookup yields CDR1 KGHSH and CDR2 LQKENI. The CDR3 loop spans 16 amino acids. Trimming took 6 bases from V and 0 from J, leaving 18 bases between them. The CDR3 here is CASSSEEGSSSYEQYF. CDR3 DNA sequence: TGTGCCAGCTCCTCGGAGGAGGGGTCAAGCTCCTACGAGCAGTACTTC.

This chain links TRBV5-1 with TRBJ2-2; 12 bases align to TRBD2. This CDR3 spans 16 amino acids. Trimming took 3 bases from V and 4 from J; bases not matched to a gene: 4. Germline V lookup: CDR1 SGHRS, CDR2 YFSETQ. CDR3 protein: CASSSLAGGGTGELFF. DNA of the CDR3: TGCGCCAGCAGCTCTCTAGCGGGAGGGGGCACCGGGGAGCTGTTTTTT.

V gene TRBV10-3 combines with J gene TRBJ2-7; 10 bases are a match to TRBD1. Unmatched junction bases numbered 1, after V lost 6 bases and J lost 2 bases. Germline V lookup: CDR1 ENHRY, CDR2 SYGVKD. The length of the CDR3 is 13 residues. The CDR3 loop reads CAIRGTGAYEQYF. The CDR3 DNA is TGTGCCATCAGGGGGACAGGGGCCTACGAGCAGTACTTC.

The V gene is TRBV5-1, the J gene TRBJ2-3; 11 bases line up with TRBD2. Per germline, CDR1 SGHRS and CDR2 YFSETQ. The CDR3 is 14 amino acids. The junction had 5 bases not matched to a gene; V was cut back by 0 bases and J by 11 bases. The CDR3 DNA reads as TGCGCCAGCAGCTTGGAGGCTACTAGCGGGAGGCAGTATTTT. Protein: CASSLEATSGRQYF.

The chain carries TRBV5-1 and TRBJ1-5; 7 nucleotides match TRBD1. The V gene's germline CDR1 is SGHRS and CDR2 YFSETQ. The CDR3 consists of 14 residues. Germline trimming cut 4 bases from V and 9 bases from J; bases unmatched to any gene: 10. The CDR3 DNA sequence: TGCGCCAGCAGCGGGGGGACAGTTGGTGGGCCCCAGCATTTT. Its protein is CASSGGTVGGPQHF.

The V and J genes are TRBV10-3 and TRBJ1-2; TRBD1 might be the D (5 bases). Germline CDR1 ENHRY, CDR2 SYGVKD. Between the trimmed V and J ends, which lost 1 base and 4 bases, there was a span of 13 bases. The CDR3 totals 15 residues. The CDR3 DNA sequence: TGTGCCATCAGTGAGTATCAGGGTTCGAGCTATGGCTACACCTTC. This gives the protein CAISEYQGSSYGYTF.

The chain carries TRBV11-2 and TRBJ1-2; 7 bases match TRBD1. The CDR3 covers 13 residues. With 5 bases clipped from V and 8 bases from J, the junction kept 8 bases outside the gene matches. Germline loops: CDR1 SGHAT, CDR2 FQNNGV. The CDR3 is CASSATGADGYTF. The CDR3 DNA reads TGTGCCAGCAGCGCCACAGGGGCCGACGGCTACACCTTC.

Comment on this clone: One junction end does not reproduce the germline sequence, and a read error may be involved. V usage is TRBV27 and J usage is TRBJ2-7; 7 bases align to TRBD1. This CDR3 comprises 15 residues. The germline V gene encodes CDR1 MNHEY and CDR2 SMNVEV (reference sequence). The CDR3 here is CASSLSTGPTSEQYF. DNA for the CDR3: TGTGCCAGCAGCTTATCGACAGGGCCTACCTCCGAGCAGTACTTC.

The J gene is TRBJ2-6, the V gene TRBV6-5; 8 bases map to TRBD1. Trimming cost V 2 bases and J 2 bases; bases outside gene matches: 2. Germline V gene lookup returns CDR1 MNHEY and CDR2 SVGAGI. This CDR3 comprises 16 residues. CDR3 nucleotide sequence: TGTGCCAGCAGTTACCCAGGGGGCCCTGGGGCCAACGTCCTGACTTTC. This translates into CASSYPGGPGANVLTF.

This clone is a singleton in its sample. CDR3 residues: CASSETWLGNQPQHF. As DNA, the CDR3 is TGTGCCAGCAGTGAGACATGGCTCGGCAATCAGCCCCAGCATTTT. This rearrangement joins TRBV2 to TRBJ1-5; D uncertain. The V gene lost 3 bases and the J gene lost 2 bases, with 11 bases spanning the gap. This CDR3 has 15 residues. CDR1 SNHLY and CDR2 FYNNEI come from the germline V gene.

The count of this clone is one. This rearrangement joins TRBV24-1 to TRBJ2-3; perhaps TRBD2 as D (5 bases). The CDR3 contains 15 residues. The ends were cut back, 5 bases at V and 3 bases at J, with 14 bases in the middle. Germline assignment: CDR1 KGHDR and CDR2 SFDVKD. CDR3 nucleotide sequence: TGTGCCACCAGTGTAGGGAGTCTCCTTACAGATACGCAGTATTTT. As protein: CATSVGSLLTDTQYF.

This clone was counted once. The rearrangement uses TRBV7-9 and TRBJ2-3, with D uncertain. The CDR3 length is 15 residues. Looked up from germline, CDR1 is SEHNR and CDR2 is FQNEAQ (reference sequence). Trimming removed 5 bases from V and 2 bases from J, with 14 bases in between. CDR3 in DNA: TGTGCCAGCAGCACAAAGAGGATATACACAGATACGCAGTATTTT. It encodes CASSTKRIYTDTQYF.

This chain links TRBV7-8 with TRBJ1-4, with D possibly being TRBD1 (5 bases). Trimming left V 3 bases short and J 0 bases short, with 23 bases between. This CDR3 has 20 amino acids. Germline V gene sequence: CDR1 SGHVS, CDR2 FQNEAQ. CDR3 sequence (DNA): TGTGCCAGCAGCTTCCTCTCAGGGCTTATTTCGATTTCAACTAATGAAAAACTGTTTTTT. This codes for CASSFLSGLISISTNEKLFF.

The gene calls are TRBV5-1 and TRBJ1-3; no definite D call. Germline lookup yields CDR1 SGHRS and CDR2 YFSETQ. The CDR3 runs to 15 residues. The V gene lost 0 bases and the J gene lost 1 base, with 8 bases spanning the gap. The CDR3 reads CASSLERASGNTIYF. The CDR3 DNA follows: TGCGCCAGCAGCTTGGAGAGGGCGTCTGGAAACACCATATATTTT.

Only one count was recorded for this clone. The chain is built from TRBV6-4 and TRBJ1-5; a weak D match, TRBD1 (6 bases). CDR1 and CDR2 from the germline V gene are MRHNA and SNTAGT. V lost 2 bases and J lost 7, with 12 bases in between. The CDR3 has 14 amino acids. The chain's CDR3 is CASSDAAGVQPQHF. DNA of the CDR3: TGTGCCAGCAGTGACGCGGCAGGGGTCCAGCCCCAGCATTTT.